This is a list of T cell receptor beta chains from one sample in a study of T cell repertoires in cytomegalovirus infection. These TCRs are of unknown antigen specificity. One entry per CDR3 protein results from TCRdb running MiXCR on the reads. The data contain about 130,000 distinct CDR3 sequences, approximately 30% of them singletons. The sequencing here drew on CD8+ T cells from cultured PBMCs, taken from culture after CMV antigen stimulation. The receptors come from a human donor in good health (CMV status not recorded). Some clones in this sample may be carry-over from other donors' samples. Both conserved end residues are part of each CDR3. Size is stated for part of the rows, as once, few or many counts, or as a class when the clone is expanded.

TRBV7-2,TRBJ1-6,-,CASNLGRDSPLHF
TRBV2,TRBJ2-6,-,CASRVGRSGANVLTF
TRBV6-4,TRBJ1-1,few,CASRVNGGTEAFF
TRBV7-8,TRBJ2-3,-,CASSSYKGEADTQYF
TRBV20-1,TRBJ1-5,-,CSAHGTGGALYPQHF
TRBV7-8,TRBJ1-4,-,CASSLRHRRFNEKLFF
TRBV12-5,TRBJ2-1,-,CASLYPPNEQFF
TRBV7-9,TRBJ2-7,many,CASSKVGGGTEQYF
TRBV2,TRBJ1-6,-,CASRVPGRQNSPLHF
TRBV4-1,TRBJ2-1,-,CASSRDSYNEQFF
TRBV7-6,TRBJ1-4,many,CASSLTDEKLFF
TRBV4-3,TRBJ2-1,few,CASSQDMTSYNEQFF
TRBV7-8,TRBJ1-2,many,CASSLSLGPNNYGYTF
TRBV7-2,TRBJ2-7,few,CASSYSSGGVLEQYF
TRBV6-5,TRBJ1-1,few,CASRHHRGHTEAFF
TRBV6-2/TRBV6-3,TRBJ2-7,few,CASQHRSYEQYF
TRBV7-8,TRBJ2-5,-,CARSLVTGGLVETQYF
TRBV19,TRBJ1-5,few,CASSTRTNQPQHF
TRBV6-2/TRBV6-3,TRBJ2-3,-,CASISTGGTDTQYF
TRBV7-9,TRBJ1-2,many,CASSSGTGNSFGYTF
TRBV7-9,TRBJ2-1,-,CASSFSVEGNNEQFF
TRBV12-3/TRBV12-4,TRBJ2-1,-,CASSLLAGGNSYNEQFF
TRBV15,TRBJ2-1,few,CATSRKTGTGDNEQFF
TRBV27,TRBJ2-3,few,CASSSGPRYTDTQYF
TRBV5-4,TRBJ2-1,few,CASSFTGTGRHNEQFF
TRBV27,TRBJ2-1,few,CASSLAVGTTYNEQFF
TRBV12-3/TRBV12-4,TRBJ2-1,-,CASRPSGGAYNEKFF
TRBV7-2,TRBJ2-1,few,CASSHPASSYNEQFF
TRBV7-2,TRBJ2-7,few,CASSASTQGRVDF
TRBV12-3/TRBV12-4,TRBJ2-4,-,CASSSTTGGAVSKNIQYF
TRBV4-1,TRBJ1-6,-,CASSQAGGDGSPLHF
TRBV7-6,TRBJ1-1,-,CASSSPRQPKAFF
TRBV5-1,TRBJ1-5,-,CASSLWTGANQPQHF
TRBV28,TRBJ1-5,-,CASSLLPGWPQHF
TRBV2,TRBJ2-1,many,CASRVGHRGNEQFF
TRBV4-1,TRBJ2-2,-,CASSQDRFRDRGFGELFF
TRBV7-6,TRBJ2-1,-,CASSLAGGEQFF
TRBV7-6,TRBJ2-6,few,CATSGSGPGANVLTF
TRBV19,TRBJ1-6,-,CASSPSLGSYNSPLHF
TRBV20-1,TRBJ1-5,-,CSAYEDRAPNQPQHF
TRBV10-3,TRBJ2-7,-,CAISVTSGGSYEQYF
TRBV19,TRBJ1-5,few,CASSSRDEIGQPQHF
TRBV3-1,TRBJ2-7,few,CASSHTRRPSYEQYF
TRBV2,TRBJ1-1,few,CASRTGQGWTEAFF
TRBV7-8,TRBJ2-1,many,CASSSPNEQFF
TRBV7-9,TRBJ2-2,few,CASSHGDSTGELFF
TRBV2,TRBJ2-1,few,CASSEKRQGVGNEQFF
TRBV6-6,TRBJ2-7,-,CASSSQNPGTDDEQYF
TRBV25-1,TRBJ2-3,few,CASSETVGEVTDTQYF
TRBV5-5,TRBJ2-2,few,CASSLVWVVYRGFGGELFF